These 15 T cell receptor beta chains came from one sample sequenced in a study of T cells after yellow fever vaccination. From the 5' RACE reads, TCRdb called clonotypes with MiXCR, one entry per CDR3 protein. In the table there are approximately 300,000 distinct CDR3 sequences, around 10% of which are singletons. This specimen was CD4+ T cells sorted from PBMCs, taken 45 days after the yellow fever booster vaccination. The receptors here all came from a man younger than 35 who received the YFV17D yellow fever vaccine.

In this sample, this clonotype turned up many times. The chain carries TRBV4-1 and TRBJ2-6; D might be TRBD1 or TRBD2, each matching 6 bases. Trimming stripped 4 bases from V and 2 bases from J, with 18 bases between. Looked up from germline, CDR1 is MGHRA and CDR2 is YSYEKL. This CDR3 region has 18 residues. Here the CDR3 reads CASSLGGTPRAGANVLTF. The CDR3, as DNA: TGCGCCAGCAGCCTTGGAGGGACACCGAGAGCTGGGGCCAACGTCCTGACTTTC.

This clonotype was counted many times. V and J are TRBV5-4 and TRBJ2-5, with D perhaps TRBD2 (6 bases). This CDR3 is 14 amino acids long. With 1 base removed from V and 6 bases from J, the gap between germline ends came to 13 bases. Germline V CDR1 and CDR2: SGHNT, YYREEE (reference sequence). The CDR3 here is CASSLYVGRKTQYF. CDR3 coding DNA: TGTGCCAGCAGCTTGTATGTGGGGAGGAAGACCCAGTACTTC.

This sequence joins TRBV5-1 and TRBJ2-3; 7 nucleotides agree with TRBD1. The V segment lost 4 bases and the J segment 4 bases; nucleotides outside the gene matches: 15. The CDR3 is 17 residues long. CDR1 and CDR2 from the germline V gene are SGHRS and YFSETQ. CDR3 sequence: CASSREGAVKGPDTQYF. The DNA for the CDR3 is TGCGCCAGCAGCCGCGAGGGGGCGGTCAAGGGCCCAGATACGCAGTATTTT.

Ten or more counts support this clonotype. It is likely a read error, because the conserved phenylalanine at the end of the CDR3 is missing. The DNA is omitted, as the CDR3 cannot be located on it reliably, and the CDR3 follows TCRdb's listing. V is TRBV27 and J is TRBJ2-7; the listed D gene, TRBD1, was not tested against the DNA. The CDR3 sequence runs 12 residues, both termini included. CDR1 and CDR2 (germline): MNHEY, SMNVEV (reference sequence). This CDR3 is CASSTGGTGLSL.

This clonotype was seen only a few times. The chain joins TRBV6-5 to TRBJ2-3, with D possibly TRBD2 on 5 matching bases. CDR1 is MNHEY, CDR2 SVGAGI, per germline. V lost 2 bases and J 2 bases, leaving 11 bases between the germline ends. The CDR3 has 15 residues. The DNA for the CDR3 is TGTGCCAGCAGTTACATAGGTGACTACACAGATACGCAGTATTTT. Its translation: CASSYIGDYTDTQYF.

This clonotype was picked up a small number of times. The genes are TRBV20-1 and TRBJ2-1; 10 bases are a match to TRBD2. This CDR3 contains 12 residues. V was pared by 6 bases and J by 7 bases, with 3 bases of the junction left unmatched. Germline loops: CDR1 DFQATT, CDR2 SNEGSKA (reference sequence). The CDR3 sequence is CSAKRGGNEQFF. The CDR3 coding sequence is TGCAGTGCCAAGCGGGGGGGGAATGAGCAGTTCTTC.

This clonotype is a singleton in its sample. The CDR3 loop is CSARDSGRGDQETQYF. The DNA of the CDR3 is TGCAGTGCTAGAGATTCTGGCCGGGGGGATCAGGAGACCCAGTACTTC. The chain carries TRBV20-1 and TRBJ2-5; 7 nucleotides agree with TRBD2. Germline V lookup: CDR1 DFQATT, CDR2 SNEGSKA (reference sequence). The CDR3 loop spans 16 amino acids. Trimming took 0 bases from V and 5 from J; bases not matched to a gene: 12.

This clonotype was counted only a few times. The rearrangement joins TRBV7-8 to TRBJ2-3; D not certain. Germline V gene lookup returns CDR1 SGHVS and CDR2 FQNEAQ. V was clipped by 3 bases and J by 0 bases, with 10 bases between them. This CDR3 comprises 15 residues. CDR3 residues: CASSFRFPSTDTQYF. The CDR3 nucleotides read TGTGCCAGCAGCTTTCGGTTCCCGAGCACAGATACGCAGTATTTT.

The chain recombines TRBV19 with TRBJ1-2; tentative D call: TRBD1 (5 bases). In germline, CDR1 is LNHDA, CDR2 SQIVND (reference sequence). Trimming cost V 4 bases and J 3 bases, with 9 bases left between them. This CDR3 contains 13 residues. This CDR3 reads CASSRDGYYGYTF. Here the CDR3 DNA reads TGTGCCAGTAGTAGGGACGGATACTATGGCTACACCTTC. Full variable domain (missing parts from reference TRBV19 and TRBJ1-2): DGGITQSPKYLFRKEGQNVTLSCEQNLNHDAMYWYRQDPGQGLRLIYYSQIVNDFQKGDIAEGYSVSREKKESFPLTVTSAQKNPTAFYLCASSRDGYYGYTFGSGTRLTVV.

This clonotype turned up a few times. The genes are TRBV9 and TRBJ2-5, with 13 bases lining up with TRBD2. Germline lookup yields CDR1 SGDLS and CDR2 YYNGEE. The CDR3 totals 15 residues. Unmatched junction bases numbered 7, after V lost 4 bases and J lost 7 bases. The CDR3 loop is CASSITSGGDVTQYF. The CDR3, as DNA: TGTGCCAGCAGCATAACTAGCGGGGGGGACGTGACCCAGTACTTC.

The J gene is TRBJ1-2, the V gene TRBV19; the match to TRBD1 covers 8 bases. The germline V gene encodes CDR1 LNHDA and CDR2 SQIVND (reference sequence). With 5 bases clipped from V and 4 bases from J, the junction kept 12 bases outside the gene matches. This CDR3 has 16 amino acids. The DNA of the CDR3 is TGTGCCAGTAGTGCCGAAACAGGGGGAAGCCGCTATGGCTACACCTTC. Translated, it gives CASSAETGGSRYGYTF. Using reference TRBV19 and TRBJ1-2 for the parts outside the CDR3, the full variable domain is DGGITQSPKYLFRKEGQNVTLSCEQNLNHDAMYWYRQDPGQGLRLIYYSQIVNDFQKGDIAEGYSVSREKKESFPLTVTSAQKNPTAFYLCASSAETGGSRYGYTFGSGTRLTVV.

This clonotype was seen repeatedly, ten times or more. The genes are TRBV28 and TRBJ2-3, with TRBD2 matching over 7 bases. The CDR3 contains 16 residues. CDR1 is MDHEN and CDR2 is SYDVKM in the germline V gene. With 8 bases clipped from V and 2 bases from J, the junction kept 13 bases outside the gene matches. CDR3 region: CASPPVGTTDTDTQYF. CDR3 in DNA: TGTGCCAGCCCTCCGGTGGGGACTACTGACACAGATACGCAGTATTTT.

The chain has TRBV3-1 and TRBJ1-2; D remains unclear. Germline V gene sequence: CDR1 LGHDT, CDR2 YNNKEL (reference sequence). Trimming left V 8 bases short and J 4 bases short, with 26 bases between. This CDR3 is built from 17 residues. CDR3 DNA: TGTGCCAGCCGGCCCACCTGGGCCGGGCCGCAAATCTATGGCTACACCTTC. Its protein is CASRPTWAGPQIYGYTF.

This chain links TRBV7-9 with TRBJ2-6; 9 nucleotides agree with TRBD1. Losses at the gene ends were 5 bases for V and 0 bases for J; bases not matched to a gene: 5. The CDR3 is 17 residues long. From germline, CDR1 is SEHNR and CDR2 FQNEAQ (reference sequence). The CDR3 reads CASSVGTGTSGANVLTF. The DNA for the CDR3 is TGTGCCAGCAGCGTCGGGACAGGGACCTCTGGGGCCAACGTCCTGACTTTC.

The chain combines TRBV5-6 with TRBJ1-2, with unresolved D. Per germline, CDR1 SGHDT and CDR2 YYEEEE. Trimming shortened V by 0 bases and J by 5 bases, and 8 bases separated the two germline ends. This CDR3 has 13 residues. CDR3 coding DNA: TGTGCCAGCAGCTTGGATAATCGGTATGGCTACACCTTC. This encodes CASSLDNRYGYTF.